This T cell receptor beta chain was obtained from a study of Ad26.COV2.S vaccination and SARS-CoV-2 variants. Whole-study context: Ad26.COV2.S shots went into the muscle once or twice, 56 days apart. Study findings and constraints: Reportedly, after vaccination the spike-specific CD8+ and CD4+ T cell responses displayed substantial breadth.

In germline, CDR1 is SGHVS, CDR2 FQNEAQ. Trimming cost V 5 bases and J 5 bases; bases outside gene matches: 7. This CDR3 region has 15 residues. Profiled with immunoSEQ multiplex PCR; TCRdb holds only in-frame clones, not every one. The sample has about 280,000 clones, about 87% seen once. For this clone: What it binds is unknown.

Regarding treatment: around 19 received Ad26.COV2.S at low or high dose, single or two shots; roughly five received placebo; per-sample allocation not given. The samples date from day 63 after the first vaccine or placebo injection. Boston hosted the donor, who was an adult aged 18-55 years. This TCR was sampled from a person between 18 and 59 years old who received the Ad26.COV2.S COVID-19 vaccine or a placebo. Sample: peripheral blood, taken in a trial of Ad26.COV2.S vaccine versus placebo. This chain uses TRBV7-8 with TRBJ2-1; 9 bases match TRBD2. The CDR3 DNA reads as TGTGCCAGCAGCGCAAGCGGGAGGTGGAACAATGAGCAGTTCTTC. This sequence encodes CASSASGRWNNEQFF.